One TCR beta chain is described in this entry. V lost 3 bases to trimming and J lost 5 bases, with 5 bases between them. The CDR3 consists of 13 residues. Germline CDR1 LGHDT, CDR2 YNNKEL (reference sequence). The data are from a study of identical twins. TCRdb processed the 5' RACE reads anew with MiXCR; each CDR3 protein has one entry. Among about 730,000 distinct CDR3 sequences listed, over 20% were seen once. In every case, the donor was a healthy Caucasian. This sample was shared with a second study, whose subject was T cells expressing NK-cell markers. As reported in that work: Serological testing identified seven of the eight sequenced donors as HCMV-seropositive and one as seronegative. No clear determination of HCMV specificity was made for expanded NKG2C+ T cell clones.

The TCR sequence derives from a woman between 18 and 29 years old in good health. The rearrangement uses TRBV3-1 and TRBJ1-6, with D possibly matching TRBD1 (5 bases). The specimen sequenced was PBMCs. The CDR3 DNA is TGTGCCAGCAGCCAGGGACATAATTCACCCCTCCACTTT. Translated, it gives CASSQGHNSPLHF.